The 22 T cell receptor beta chains below were found in one sample sequenced in a study of blood T cells in healthy people across ages. Sample-barcoded 5' priming and a J-beta primer mix drove a second PCR of about 6 to 12 cycles. Using its own MiXCR run on the 5' RACE reads, TCRdb lists one record per CDR3 protein. The repertoire includes 950,000 to 1,200,000 distinct CDR3 sequences, 35% to 45% of them detected once, and around 12% sits in the top ten. The sample comprised blood. These receptors all stem from a man aged 18 to 30 in good health.

V is TRBV24-1 and J is TRBJ2-1; D might be TRBD1 (6 bases). CDR3 size: 18 residues. Per the germline V gene, CDR1 is KGHDR and CDR2 is SFDVKD. Trimming removed 8 bases from V and 0 bases from J, with 22 bases in between. The CDR3: CATNLSDSTLSSYNEQFF. The CDR3 DNA reads TGTGCCACCAACCTTTCGGACAGTACATTGAGCTCCTACAATGAGCAGTTCTTC.

The gene calls are TRBV7-2 and TRBJ1-4, with D possibly matching TRBD1 (5 bases). With 2 bases removed from V and 6 bases from J, the gap between germline ends came to 16 bases. Germline V lookup: CDR1 SGHTA, CDR2 FQGNSA. The CDR3 consists of 16 residues. CDR3 in DNA: TGTGCCAGCAGCTTATCAGCAGGAGGGACGGATGAAAAACTGTTTTTT. This gives the protein CASSLSAGGTDEKLFF.

The J gene is TRBJ2-7, the V gene TRBV6-5, with D tentatively TRBD1 or TRBD2 (6 bases each). V was cut by 0 bases and J by 3 bases, with 21 bases left in between. The CDR3 runs to 18 residues. Per the germline V gene, CDR1 is MNHEY and CDR2 is SVGAGI. CDR3 amino acids: CASSYSPGGGNGGYEQYF. CDR3 nucleotide sequence: TGTGCCAGCAGTTACTCCCCCGGGGGCGGGAACGGGGGCTACGAGCAGTACTTC.

A note on this clonotype: Compared with germline, one end of the junction differs, possibly owing to a read error. V is TRBV6-2 or TRBV6-3 and J is TRBJ2-1; no firm D call. The CDR3 is 13 amino acids. The germline V gene has CDR1 MNHEY and CDR2 SVGEGT. CDR3 nucleotide sequence: TGTGCCAGCAGTTTTGGCTCCCACAATGAGCAGTTCTTC. It specifies CASSFGSHNEQFF.

This clonotype has at least ten counts. The rearrangement joins TRBV4-2 to TRBJ2-3, with D unresolved. The CDR3 has 14 residues. Germline loops: CDR1 LGHNA, CDR2 YNFKEQ. The V end lost 0 bases, the J end lost 4 bases, and 8 bases lay between the germline ends. DNA for the CDR3: TGTGCCAGCAGCCAAGATGGAATGCCAGATACGCAGTATTTT. Translated: CASSQDGMPDTQYF.

The genes are TRBV27 and TRBJ1-2; D ambiguous. Germline loops: CDR1 MNHEY, CDR2 SMNVEV (reference sequence). The CDR3 loop spans 16 amino acids. Trimming stripped 2 bases from V and 5 bases from J, with 18 bases between. CDR3: CASSLQPTAALYGYTF. Here the CDR3 DNA reads TGTGCCAGCAGTTTACAACCGACCGCAGCCTTATATGGCTACACCTTC.

The rearrangement links TRBV7-9 to TRBJ2-5; TRBD1 agrees at 7 bases. This CDR3 has 13 residues. J gave up 11 bases and V 5 bases, and 11 bases lay outside the gene matches. CDR1 is SEHNR and CDR2 is FQNEAQ in the germline V gene (reference sequence). The CDR3, as DNA: TGTGCCAGCAGCCATCGACAGGGCCATGAGCAGTACTTC. It specifies CASSHRQGHEQYF. The full variable domain, with the rest looked up from reference TRBV7-9 and TRBJ2-5, is DTGVSQNPRHKITKRGQNVTFRCDPISEHNRLYWYRQTLGQGPEFLTYFQNEAQLEKSRLLSDRFSAERPKGSFSTLEIQRTEQGDSAMYLCASSHRQGHEQYFGPGTRLLVL.

The chain joins TRBV28 to TRBJ1-4; D ambiguous. Germline V lookup: CDR1 MDHEN, CDR2 SYDVKM. Trimming took off 5 bases at V and 4 bases at J, with 11 bases between the two ends. This CDR3 has 14 amino acids. CDR3 sequence reads: CASSVQSYNEKLFF. In DNA, the CDR3 is TGTGCCAGCAGTGTCCAGAGTTATAATGAAAAACTGTTTTTT.

The chain joins TRBV29-1 to TRBJ2-5; 7 nucleotides line up with TRBD2. The CDR3 runs 16 residues. Germline V gene lookup returns CDR1 SQVTM and CDR2 ANQGSEA. J was trimmed by 11 bases and V by 3 bases; bases with no gene match: 21. CDR3 residues: CSVDPLRAGFYNEQYF. The CDR3, as DNA: TGCAGCGTTGACCCTCTCCGAGCGGGGTTTTACAATGAGCAGTACTTC.

CDR3 coding DNA: TGTGCCAGCAGCGTCGCGAACCTTGGCTTGTTTTTT. Translation: CASSVANLGLFF. The chain combines TRBV4-2 with TRBJ1-4; the D is unclear. Germline CDR1 and CDR2: LGHNA and YNFKEQ. Trimming left V 5 bases short and J 15 bases short, with 16 bases between. The CDR3 contains 12 residues.

This clonotype was observed a few times. The J gene is TRBJ2-7, the V gene TRBV10-3, with 7 bases lining up with TRBD1. The germline V gene encodes CDR1 ENHRY and CDR2 SYGVKD. Trimming removed 10 bases from V and 2 bases from J; junction bases left unmatched: 11. The CDR3 is 14 residues long. CDR3 DNA sequence: TGTGCCACCAGCCTCGTCGACAGGGCCTACGAGCAGTACTTC. The encoded protein is CATSLVDRAYEQYF.

J is TRBJ2-5 and V is TRBV12-3 or TRBV12-4; weak D call: TRBD1 (5 bases). The CDR3 has 14 residues. V dropped 5 bases and J dropped 1 base, with 11 bases sitting between them. CDR3 nucleotides: TGTGCCAGCAGTACAGGAGTTCCCCAAGAGACCCAGTACTTC. Its protein product is CASSTGVPQETQYF.

V gene TRBV20-1 combines with J gene TRBJ2-2; D unclear. V lost 0 bases and J 0 bases, leaving 11 bases between the germline ends. CDR3 length equals 16 residues. Per germline, CDR1 DFQATT and CDR2 SNEGSKA (reference sequence). The CDR3 DNA reads TGCAGTGCTAGAGACGAGAAGACAACGAACACCGGGGAGCTGTTTTTT. Translating gives CSARDEKTTNTGELFF.

This clonotype was counted only a few times. The rearrangement joins TRBV5-4 to TRBJ2-1; D unclear. Germline V gene sequence: CDR1 SGHNT, CDR2 YYREEE (reference sequence). Trimming took 3 bases from V and 1 from J, leaving 8 bases between them. The CDR3 has 14 residues. This CDR3 reads CASSSPESYNEQFF. The CDR3 DNA follows: TGTGCCAGCAGCTCCCCAGAATCCTACAATGAGCAGTTCTTC.

The chain employs TRBV29-1 and TRBJ1-2; 11 nucleotides match TRBD1. Per the germline V gene, CDR1 is SQVTM and CDR2 is ANQGSEA. Losses at the gene ends were 4 bases for V and 0 bases for J; bases not matched to a gene: 4. The CDR3 has 15 residues. CDR3 protein: CSVGGTGGPNYGYTF. The CDR3 bases are TGCAGCGTTGGTGGGACAGGGGGGCCTAACTATGGCTACACCTTC.

DNA of the CDR3: TGTGCCAGCAGCTGGGACATAGGTGGCACAGATACGCAGTATTTT. Translation: CASSWDIGGTDTQYF. This rearrangement joins TRBV7-3 to TRBJ2-3, with a possible D match to TRBD1 (6 bases). Germline CDR1 reads SGHTA; CDR2 reads FQGTGA. CDR3 length: 15 residues. Trimming took off 4 bases at V and 1 base at J, with 12 bases between the two ends.

This clonotype was seen only a few times. The chain is built from TRBV9 and TRBJ2-4; TRBD1 matches 8 bases. The CDR3 loop spans 18 amino acids. Germline CDR1 is SGDLS and CDR2 is YYNGEE. The ends lost 4 bases at V and 1 base at J; junction bases unmatched: 13. CDR3 sequence: CASSPGQGRSEAKNIQYF. In DNA, the CDR3 is TGTGCCAGCAGCCCCGGACAGGGAAGGAGTGAGGCCAAAAACATTCAGTACTTC.

The V and J genes are TRBV14 and TRBJ2-5, with 11 positions matching TRBD1. With 2 bases clipped from V and 4 bases from J, the junction kept 6 bases outside the gene matches. This CDR3 is built from 16 residues. The V gene's germline CDR1 is SGHDN and CDR2 FVKESK. CDR3 coding DNA: TGTGCCAGCAGCCAATACGGGACAGGGGGAAGAGAGACCCAGTACTTC. Amino acids: CASSQYGTGGRETQYF.

The V call is TRBV18, the J call TRBJ1-1; no definite D call. The CDR3 is 14 residues long. The germline V gene encodes CDR1 KGHSH and CDR2 LQKENI. Trimming removed 2 bases from V and 6 bases from J, with 13 bases in between. Here the CDR3 DNA reads TGTGCCAGCTCACCAGCCCTAGACGACCCTGAAGCTTTCTTT. Its protein is CASSPALDDPEAFF.

This clonotype has a handful of counts. The chain combines TRBV27 with TRBJ2-1; TRBD1 matches at 7 bases. CDR1 and CDR2 (germline): MNHEY, SMNVEV (reference sequence). The CDR3 has 14 residues. After removal of 3 bases from V and 7 bases from J, the junction contained 6 bases not matched to a gene. In DNA, the CDR3 is TGTGCCAGCAGTTTGAAGGGGGCATGGAATGAGCAGTTCTTC. This gives the protein CASSLKGAWNEQFF.

This clonotype was observed at least ten times. The chain uses TRBV4-2 and TRBJ2-1; 7 nucleotides agree with TRBD2. The germline V gene encodes CDR1 LGHNA and CDR2 YNFKEQ. CDR3 length: 16 amino acids. J was trimmed by 3 bases and V by 0 bases; bases with no gene match: 5. The CDR3 DNA reads as TGTGCCAGCAGCCAAGATGGGCTAGCGGACTACAATGAGCAGTTCTTC. Its translation: CASSQDGLADYNEQFF.

This chain uses TRBV6-6 with TRBJ2-7, with D tentatively TRBD1 (6 bases). Trimming stripped 5 bases from V and 2 bases from J, with 16 bases between. This CDR3 has 15 residues. The V gene's germline CDR1 is MNHNY and CDR2 SVGAGI (reference sequence). DNA of the CDR3: TGTGCCAGCAGTCCACCGGGACACCAGGCCTACGAGCAGTACTTC. Residues: CASSPPGHQAYEQYF.